This T cell receptor beta chain was captured in a study of blood T cells in healthy people across ages. The CDR3 runs 14 residues. Trimming removed 2 bases at V and 2 bases at J, with 8 bases between. Through a sample-barcoded 5' primer and a J-beta primer mix, a second PCR was run for 7 to 11 cycles. TCRdb itself ran the 5' RACE reads through MiXCR, one entry per CDR3 protein. In the table there are roughly 1,500,000 distinct CDR3 sequences, around 42% of which are singletons. The chain is built from TRBV12-3 or TRBV12-4 and TRBJ2-3; tentative D call: TRBD2 (5 bases). The TCR comes from a woman in her late teens or twenties in good health. The sequenced sample consisted of blood. The CDR3 DNA sequence: TGTGCCAGCAGTTTATTCCGGGACACAGATACGCAGTATTTT. It translates to CASSLFRDTDTQYF.